This T cell receptor (beta chain) originates from a study of identical twins. In its sample, this clonotype was seen many times. What it binds is not known. Whole-study results and caveats: Abundant cord blood beta clonotypes carried fewer insertions; memory repertoires showed none. Interpretation of the results relied on cross-sectional statistical analysis and not on following the same donors.

Unique molecular identifiers were present on the cDNA, which also gained a universal primer site by template switching. Each CDR3 protein is one row after TCRdb ran MiXCR on the 5' RACE reads. The data show 400,000 or so distinct CDR3 sequences, with approximately 10% seen just once and approximately 9.3% held by the top ten. The CDR3 is 14 amino acids. CDR1 and CDR2 (germline): SGHRS, YFSETQ. The V end was cut by 6 bases, the J end by 10 bases, with 20 bases between. This sequence originates from a woman between 50 and 59 years old in good health. The rearrangement links TRBV5-1 to TRBJ2-1, with D perhaps matching TRBD2 (6 bases). Sequencing was done on a sample of naive T cells sorted from blood. DNA for the CDR3: TGCGCCAGCAACCTAGGAGGGGTCTCAGTCGAGCAGTTCTTC. As protein: CASNLGGVSVEQFF.